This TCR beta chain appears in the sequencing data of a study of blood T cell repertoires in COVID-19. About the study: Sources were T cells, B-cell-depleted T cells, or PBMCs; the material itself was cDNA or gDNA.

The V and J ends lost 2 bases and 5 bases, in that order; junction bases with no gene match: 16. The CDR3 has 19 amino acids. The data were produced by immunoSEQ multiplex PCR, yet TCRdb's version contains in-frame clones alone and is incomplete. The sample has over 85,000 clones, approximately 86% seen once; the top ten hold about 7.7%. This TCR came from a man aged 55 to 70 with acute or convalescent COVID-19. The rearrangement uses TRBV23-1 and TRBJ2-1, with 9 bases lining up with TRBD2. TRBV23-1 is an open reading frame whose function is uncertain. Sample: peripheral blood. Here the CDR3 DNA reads TGCGCCAGCAGTCAAAGTTCGCCTCATCGGCGGGAGGGAGACAATGAGCAGTTCTTC. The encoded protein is CASSQSSPHRREGDNEQFF.